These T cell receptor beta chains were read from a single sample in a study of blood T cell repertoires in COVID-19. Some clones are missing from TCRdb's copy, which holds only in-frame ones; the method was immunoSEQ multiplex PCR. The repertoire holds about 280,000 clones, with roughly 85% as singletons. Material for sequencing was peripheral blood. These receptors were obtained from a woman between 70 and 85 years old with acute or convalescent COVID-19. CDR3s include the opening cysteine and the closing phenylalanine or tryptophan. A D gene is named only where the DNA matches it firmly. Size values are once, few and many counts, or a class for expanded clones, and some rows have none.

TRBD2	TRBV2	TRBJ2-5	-	CASARTSGGQTQYF	TGTGCCAGCGCCAGGACTAGCGGGGGACAGACCCAGTACTTC
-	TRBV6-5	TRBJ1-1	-	CASSYGAEGSAFF	TGTGCCAGCAGTTACGGCGCAGAGGGATCGGCTTTCTTT
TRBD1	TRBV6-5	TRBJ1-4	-	CASSRQGSEKLFF	TGTGCCAGCAGCCGACAGGGTAGTGAAAAACTGTTTTTT
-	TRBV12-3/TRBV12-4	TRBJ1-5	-	CASSRGWGQPQHF	TGTGCCAGCAGCAGGGGATGGGGCCAGCCCCAGCATTTT
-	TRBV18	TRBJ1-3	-	CASSPERERRNTIYF	TGTGCCAGCTCACCAGAGCGGGAAAGGAGAAACACCATATATTTT
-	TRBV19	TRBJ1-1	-	CASSIEGMNTEAFF	TGTGCCAGTAGTATAGAGGGCATGAACACTGAAGCTTTCTTT
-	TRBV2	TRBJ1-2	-	CARRQQGLEKGYTF	TGTGCCAGGAGACAACAGGGCTTGGAAAAAGGCTACACCTTC
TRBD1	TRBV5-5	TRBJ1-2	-	CASSSPRTGSYGYTF	TGTGCCAGCAGCTCTCCCCGGACAGGCTCATATGGCTACACCTTC
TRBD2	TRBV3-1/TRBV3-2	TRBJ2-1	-	CASSRRLAARMAEQFF	TGTGCCAGCAGCCGCCGACTAGCGGCGAGGATGGCTGAGCAGTTCTTC
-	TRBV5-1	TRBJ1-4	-	CASSLGGDNEKLFF	TGCGCCAGCAGCTTAGGGGGGGATAATGAAAAACTGTTTTTT
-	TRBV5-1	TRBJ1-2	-	CASNPGSNYGYTF	TGCGCCAGCAACCCGGGATCTAACTATGGCTACACCTTC
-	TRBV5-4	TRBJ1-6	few	CASSTDRVNSPLHF	TGTGCCAGCAGCACGGACAGAGTTAATTCACCCCTCCACTTT
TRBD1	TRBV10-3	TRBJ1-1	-	CASYRGQGTEAFF	TGTGCGAGTTACAGGGGGCAGGGCACTGAAGCTTTCTTT
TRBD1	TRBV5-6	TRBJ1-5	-	CASSVRQGNNQPQHF	TGTGCCAGCAGCGTCCGACAGGGGAACAATCAGCCCCAGCATTTT
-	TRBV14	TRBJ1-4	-	CASSQTTGGPEKLFF	TGTGCCAGCAGCCAAACGACGGGGGGGCCTGAAAAACTGTTTTTT
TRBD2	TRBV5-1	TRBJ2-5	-	CASSQLAFETQYF	TGCGCCAGCAGCCAACTAGCGTTCGAGACCCAGTACTTC
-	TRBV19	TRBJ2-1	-	CASSSTGRSYNEQFF	TGTGCCAGTAGCTCGACAGGTCGCTCCTACAATGAGCAGTTCTTC
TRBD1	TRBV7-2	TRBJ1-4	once	CASRPSGTANEKLFF	TGTGCCAGCCGTCCTTCCGGGACAGCGAATGAAAAACTGTTTTTT
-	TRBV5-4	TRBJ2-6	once	CASSSVAGANVLTF	TGTGCCAGCAGCTCGGTCGCTGGGGCCAACGTCCTGACTTTC
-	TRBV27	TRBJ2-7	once	CASSLGRGTPYEQYF	TGTGCCAGCAGTTTAGGTCGGGGGACCCCCTACGAGCAGTACTTC
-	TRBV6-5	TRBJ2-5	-	CASSSRKETQYF	TGTGCCAGCAGTTCTAGGAAAGAGACCCAGTACTTC
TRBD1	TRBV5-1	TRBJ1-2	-	CASSSDRGGLGGYTF	TGCGCCAGCAGCTCGGACAGGGGAGGGTTAGGTGGCTACACCTTC
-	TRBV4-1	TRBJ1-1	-	CASSRRGLMNTEAFF	TGCGCCAGCAGCCGACGGGGTCTCATGAACACTGAAGCTTTCTTT
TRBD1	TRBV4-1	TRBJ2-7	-	CASSQGSIFDRGPSYEQYF	TGCGCCAGCAGCCAAGGGTCGATCTTTGACAGGGGGCCCTCCTACGAGCAGTACTTC
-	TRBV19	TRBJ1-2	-	CASSTTYSPFYGYTF	TGTGCCAGTAGTACAACTTACAGCCCTTTCTATGGCTACACCTTC
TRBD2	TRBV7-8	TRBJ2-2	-	CASSAPGTRNTGELFF	TGTGCCAGCAGCGCCCCCGGGACTAGGAACACCGGGGAGCTGTTTTTT
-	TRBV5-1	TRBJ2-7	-	CASSGGAGLAYEQYF	TGCGCCAGCAGCGGAGGGGCGGGGTTAGCCTACGAGCAGTACTTC
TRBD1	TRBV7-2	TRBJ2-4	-	CASSAGQAGGIQYF	TGTGCCAGCAGCGCGGGACAGGCCGGCGGCATTCAGTACTTC
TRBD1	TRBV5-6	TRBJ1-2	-	CASSLDRGFGYTF	TGTGCCAGCAGCCTCGACAGGGGATTTGGCTACACCTTC
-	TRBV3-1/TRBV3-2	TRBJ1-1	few	CASTPSVENTEAFF	TGTGCCAGCACTCCCTCAGTTGAGAACACTGAAGCTTTCTTT
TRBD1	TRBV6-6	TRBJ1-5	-	CASSSTGVSQPQHF	TGTGCCAGCAGCTCAACAGGGGTGAGTCAGCCCCAGCATTTT
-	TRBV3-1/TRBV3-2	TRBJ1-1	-	CASSQGTGLNTEAFF	TGTGCCAGCAGCCAAGGTACAGGGCTGAACACTGAAGCTTTCTTT
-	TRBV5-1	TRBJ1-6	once	CASTRSSQEGGSPLHF	TGCGCCAGCACACGCTCGTCCCAGGAGGGGGGGTCACCCCTCCACTTT
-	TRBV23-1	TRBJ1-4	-	CASSSLGRKEKLFF	TGCGCCAGCAGTTCGTTGGGCAGAAAAGAAAAACTGTTTTTT
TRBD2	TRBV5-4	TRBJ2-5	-	CASSPTSGVQETQYF	TGTGCCAGCAGCCCGACTAGCGGGGTTCAGGAGACCCAGTACTTC
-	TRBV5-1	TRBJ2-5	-	CASSPGTGETQYF	TGCGCCAGCAGCCCCGGGACTGGTGAGACCCAGTACTTC
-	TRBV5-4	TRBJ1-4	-	CASSFGTNNEKLFF	TGTGCCAGCAGCTTTGGGACAAATAATGAAAAACTGTTTTTT
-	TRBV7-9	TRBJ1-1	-	CASSFGGANTEAFF	TGTGCCAGCAGCTTTGGGGGCGCGAACACTGAAGCTTTCTTT
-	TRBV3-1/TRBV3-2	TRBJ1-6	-	CASSRNSGVNYNSPLHF	TGTGCCAGCAGCCGCAACTCCGGGGTTAACTATAATTCACCCCTCCACTTT
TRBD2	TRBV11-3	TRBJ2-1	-	CASSVGTSGGAGNEQFF	TGTGCCAGCAGCGTCGGGACTAGCGGGGGGGCCGGCAATGAGCAGTTCTTC
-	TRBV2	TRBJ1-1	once	CASSDRQGNTEAFF	TGTGCCAGCAGTGACAGGCAGGGGAACACTGAAGCTTTCTTT
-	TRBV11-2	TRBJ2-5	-	CASSLGGGTQYF	TGTGCCAGCAGCCTAGGAGGGGGAACCCAGTACTTC
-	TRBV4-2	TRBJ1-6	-	CASSRDLREGVGNSPLHF	TGTGCCAGCAGCCGAGACCTCAGGGAGGGTGTAGGGAATTCACCCCTCCACTTT
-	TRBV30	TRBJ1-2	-	CAWSVLGRGGYTF	TGTGCCTGGAGTGTATTGGGGCGCGGTGGCTACACCTTC
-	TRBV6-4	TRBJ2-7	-	CASSDGKSRTTPDYEQYF	TGTGCCAGCAGTGACGGTAAGTCCCGGACAACCCCAGACTACGAGCAGTACTTC
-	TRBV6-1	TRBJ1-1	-	CASSEEVKTEAFF	TGTGCCAGCAGTGAGGAGGTGAAGACTGAAGCTTTCTTT
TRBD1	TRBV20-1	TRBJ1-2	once	CRARTGAF	TGCAGGGCGCGGACAGGTGCCTTC
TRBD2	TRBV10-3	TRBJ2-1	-	CAISESGSGGSPGPYNEQFF	TGTGCCATCAGTGAGTCTGGTAGCGGGGGGTCCCCAGGACCTTACAATGAGCAGTTCTTC
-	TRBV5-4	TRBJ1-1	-	CASSPQGGNTEAFF	TGTGCCAGCAGCCCGCAGGGAGGAAACACTGAAGCTTTCTTT
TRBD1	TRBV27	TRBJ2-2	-	CASSLSRGQGLHGNTGELFF	TGTGCCAGCAGTTTATCGCGAGGACAGGGACTCCATGGAAACACCGGGGAGCTGTTTTTT